This TCR beta chain was sequenced for a study of T cell responses to AZD1222 COVID-19 vaccine. Points from the study as a whole: Baseline antibody screening turned up just a handful of seropositive AZD1222 recipients. Possibly, clonal diversity was underestimated; donors were largely white British and included more females. No day 14 peak samples; only post-peak repertoires were characterized. Spike-spanning, vaccine-associated CD4 TCRs were dominant at 160-218 and 743-854.

This clone appeared a single time. Its matching antigen is unknown. Produced via immunoSEQ multiplex PCR; TCRdb's table is partial and in-frame only. The sample lists around 84,000 clones, about 91% occurring once. This specimen was peripheral blood, taken on day 0 of MenACWY control vaccination. The sequence was collected from an adult in good health.

CDR3 nucleotides: TGTGCCAGTAGTGGCCTAGCGAACCAAGAGACCCAGTACTTC. It codes for CASSGLANQETQYF. This chain links TRBV19 with TRBJ2-5; possibly TRBD2 for D (6 bases). Germline V gene lookup returns CDR1 LNHDA and CDR2 SQIVND (reference sequence). CDR3 length: 14 amino acids. V lost 5 bases to trimming and J lost 0 bases, with 10 bases between them.